This T cell receptor (beta chain) was sequenced for a study of blood T cells in healthy people across ages. Study observations and caveats: Possibly confounding the expanded clonotype changes was the fact that donor CMV status was unknown.

Turning to this clonotype: Its antigen is as yet unknown.

Next came a second PCR, run for roughly 7 to 12 cycles, which used a sample-barcoded 5' primer along with a J-beta primer mix. From the 5' RACE reads, TCRdb called clonotypes with MiXCR, one entry per CDR3 protein. The table records 550,000 to 600,000 distinct CDR3 sequences, about 45% of them present only once. The sample was blood. The clonotype comes from a man older than 75 in good health.

DNA for the CDR3: TGTGCCAGCACCAACATAGCGGGAGGAGCAGAGACCCAGTACTTC. Translated: CASTNIAGGAETQYF. This sequence joins TRBV7-9 and TRBJ2-5, with 10 bases that match TRBD2. This CDR3 comprises 15 residues. J lost 4 bases, V lost 7 bases, and 9 bases had no gene match. Germline V gives CDR1 SEHNR, CDR2 FQNEAQ (reference sequence).